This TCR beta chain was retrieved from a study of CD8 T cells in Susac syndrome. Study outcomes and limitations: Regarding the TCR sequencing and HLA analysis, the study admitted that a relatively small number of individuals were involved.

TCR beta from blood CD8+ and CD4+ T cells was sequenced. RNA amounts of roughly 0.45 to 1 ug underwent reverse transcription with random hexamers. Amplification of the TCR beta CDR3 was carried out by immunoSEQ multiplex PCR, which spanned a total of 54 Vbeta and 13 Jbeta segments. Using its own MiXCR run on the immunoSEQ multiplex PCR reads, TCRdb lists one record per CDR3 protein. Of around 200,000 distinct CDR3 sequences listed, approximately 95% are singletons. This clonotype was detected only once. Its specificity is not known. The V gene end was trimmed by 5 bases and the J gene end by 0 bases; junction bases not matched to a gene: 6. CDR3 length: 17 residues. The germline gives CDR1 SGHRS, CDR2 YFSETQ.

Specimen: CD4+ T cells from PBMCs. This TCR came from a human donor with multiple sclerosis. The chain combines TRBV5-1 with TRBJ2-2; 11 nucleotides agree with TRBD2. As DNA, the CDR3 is TGCGCCAGCAGAGGGACTAGCGGCGCTACGAACACCGGGGAGCTGTTTTTT. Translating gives CASRGTSGATNTGELFF. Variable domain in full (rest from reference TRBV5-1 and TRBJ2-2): KAGVTQTPRYLIKTRGQQVTLSCSPISGHRSVSWYQQTPGQGLQFLFEYFSETQRNKGNFPGRFSGRQFSNSRSEMNVSTLELGDSALYLCASRGTSGATNTGELFFGEGSRLTVL.